Listed below are T cell receptor beta chains from one sample, sequenced in a study of cytotoxic CD8 clonotypes in ibrutinib-treated CLL. Data came from immunoSEQ multiplex PCR; TCRdb stores just in-frame clones and leaves some out. The table shows over 120,000 clones, with 79% occurring only once. The material was PBMCs, obtained after 12 months of ibrutinib treatment. The source of these receptors is a human donor with chronic lymphocytic leukemia. Both conserved end residues are part of each CDR3. The D gene is left open where the match is weak. Some rows have no size entry. The others give once, few or many, or a class for an expanded clone.

CDR3aa: CASSALSGYEQYF
CDR3nt: TGTGCCAGCAGTGCTCTCTCGGGTTACGAGCAGTACTTC
d_gene: NA
j_gene: TRBJ2-7
v_gene: TRBV6-1
abundance: few

CDR3aa: CAWSVRWTLAGVRGTGELFF
CDR3nt: TGTGCCTGGAGTGTACGGTGGACTTTAGCGGGAGTGCGCGGCACCGGGGAGCTGTTTTTT
d_gene: TRBD2
j_gene: TRBJ2-2
v_gene: TRBV30
abundance: NA

CDR3aa: CASSPGGAGGTYEQYF
CDR3nt: TGTGCCAGCAGCCCCGGGGGCGCGGGGGGGACCTACGAGCAGTACTTC
d_gene: TRBD2
j_gene: TRBJ2-7
v_gene: TRBV5-4
abundance: NA

CDR3aa: CASSLRLAGGGPPDTQYF
CDR3nt: TGTGCCAGCAGCTTAAGACTAGCGGGAGGTGGTCCCCCAGATACGCAGTATTTT
d_gene: TRBD2
j_gene: TRBJ2-3
v_gene: TRBV7-3
abundance: NA

CDR3aa: CASSPRTGPNYGYTF
CDR3nt: TGTGCCAGCAGCCCCCGGACAGGGCCTAACTATGGCTACACCTTC
d_gene: TRBD1
j_gene: TRBJ1-2
v_gene: TRBV7-9
abundance: once

CDR3aa: CASSQATQPQHF
CDR3nt: TGCGCCAGCAGCCAAGCGACTCAGCCCCAGCATTTT
d_gene: NA
j_gene: TRBJ1-5
v_gene: TRBV4-3
abundance: once

CDR3aa: CSSRTASETSNQPQHF
CDR3nt: TGCAGCTCGCGGACAGCCTCCGAAACTAGCAATCAGCCCCAGCATTTT
d_gene: NA
j_gene: TRBJ1-5
v_gene: TRBV29-1
abundance: NA

CDR3aa: CASRHTGGGEETQYF
CDR3nt: TGTGCCAGCAGGCACACAGGCGGTGGAGAAGAGACCCAGTACTTC
d_gene: NA
j_gene: TRBJ2-5
v_gene: TRBV28
abundance: NA

CDR3aa: CASSPPIGGTEAFF
CDR3nt: TGTGCCAGCTCACCACCGATTGGAGGCACTGAAGCTTTCTTT
d_gene: NA
j_gene: TRBJ1-1
v_gene: TRBV18
abundance: NA

CDR3aa: CASSLEVGRETQYF
CDR3nt: TGCGCCAGCAGCTTGGAAGTGGGGAGGGAGACCCAGTACTTC
d_gene: NA
j_gene: TRBJ2-5
v_gene: TRBV5-1
abundance: once

CDR3aa: CASSYSGSNYGYTF
CDR3nt: TGTGCCAGCAGTTACTCGGGGAGTAACTATGGCTACACCTTC
d_gene: NA
j_gene: TRBJ1-2
v_gene: TRBV6-9
abundance: NA

CDR3aa: CASSQGQGANYGYTF
CDR3nt: TGTGCCAGCAGCCAGGGACAGGGGGCTAACTATGGCTACACCTTC
d_gene: TRBD1
j_gene: TRBJ1-2
v_gene: TRBV5-6
abundance: NA

CDR3aa: CASSFPTSGQTTYEQYF
CDR3nt: TGTGCCAGCAGTTTCCCCACGTCGGGGCAGACCACCTACGAGCAGTACTTC
d_gene: NA
j_gene: TRBJ2-7
v_gene: TRBV28
abundance: NA

CDR3aa: CASSLTGKVEGYTF
CDR3nt: TGTGCCAGCAGCTTGACAGGGAAGGTAGAAGGCTACACCTTC
d_gene: NA
j_gene: TRBJ1-2
v_gene: TRBV5-4
abundance: NA

CDR3aa: CASSVNYNEQFF
CDR3nt: TGTGCCAGCAGTGTAAACTACAATGAGCAGTTCTTC
d_gene: NA
j_gene: TRBJ2-1
v_gene: TRBV28
abundance: few

CDR3aa: CAWSVGGETQYF
CDR3nt: TGTGCCTGGAGTGTCGGCGGAGAGACCCAGTACTTC
d_gene: NA
j_gene: TRBJ2-5
v_gene: TRBV30
abundance: NA

CDR3aa: CASSFDPSYEQYF
CDR3nt: TGTGCCAGCAGCTTCGACCCCTCCTACGAGCAGTACTTC
d_gene: NA
j_gene: TRBJ2-7
v_gene: TRBV7-2
abundance: once

CDR3aa: CASSYLAFSGNTIYF
CDR3nt: TGTGCCAGCAGTTACTTAGCCTTCTCTGGAAACACCATATATTTT
d_gene: NA
j_gene: TRBJ1-3
v_gene: TRBV6-5
abundance: NA

CDR3aa: CATSRVTGEAGELFF
CDR3nt: TGTGCCACCAGCAGAGTAACGGGAGAGGCCGGGGAGCTGTTTTTT
d_gene: NA
j_gene: TRBJ2-2
v_gene: TRBV15
abundance: few

CDR3aa: CASSPGLFYEQYF
CDR3nt: TGTGCCAGCAGCCCGGGACTATTCTACGAGCAGTACTTC
d_gene: TRBD2
j_gene: TRBJ2-7
v_gene: TRBV11-2
abundance: NA

CDR3aa: CASSLSGTVGVEQYF
CDR3nt: TGTGCCAGCAGTTTGTCCGGGACAGTTGGCGTCGAGCAGTACTTC
d_gene: TRBD1
j_gene: TRBJ2-7
v_gene: TRBV27
abundance: NA

CDR3aa: CASSPTAGVRNEQFF
CDR3nt: TGTGCCAGCTCACCAACAGCGGGAGTGAGAAATGAGCAGTTCTTC
d_gene: TRBD2
j_gene: TRBJ2-1
v_gene: TRBV18
abundance: NA

CDR3aa: CAWSVAGLALRNEQFF
CDR3nt: TGTGCCTGGAGTGTAGCCGGACTAGCTCTTAGAAATGAGCAGTTCTTC
d_gene: TRBD2
j_gene: TRBJ2-1
v_gene: TRBV30
abundance: NA

CDR3aa: CASSLGALAGTDTQYF
CDR3nt: TGTGCCAGCAGCTTGGGTGCGCTAGCGGGAACAGATACGCAGTATTTT
d_gene: TRBD2
j_gene: TRBJ2-3
v_gene: TRBV11-3
abundance: NA

CDR3aa: CASSLSTYEQYF
CDR3nt: TGCGCCAGCAGCTTGTCGACCTACGAGCAGTACTTC
d_gene: NA
j_gene: TRBJ2-7
v_gene: TRBV5-1
abundance: NA

CDR3aa: CSVEVGGLAVNTGELFF
CDR3nt: TGCAGCGTTGAAGTGGGAGGACTAGCGGTTAACACCGGGGAGCTGTTTTTT
d_gene: TRBD2
j_gene: TRBJ2-2
v_gene: TRBV29-1
abundance: few

CDR3aa: CASSLSPSEHNEQFF
CDR3nt: TGTGCCAGCAGCTTAAGCCCTAGCGAACACAATGAGCAGTTCTTC
d_gene: NA
j_gene: TRBJ2-1
v_gene: TRBV7-6
abundance: once

CDR3aa: CASRLAGGLVYEQYF
CDR3nt: TGTGCCAGCAGGCTAGCGGGAGGGCTAGTTTACGAGCAGTACTTC
d_gene: TRBD2
j_gene: TRBJ2-7
v_gene: TRBV28
abundance: NA

CDR3aa: CASSIRELHGYTF
CDR3nt: TGTGCCAGCAGCATACGAGAACTGCATGGCTACACCTTC
d_gene: NA
j_gene: TRBJ1-2
v_gene: TRBV7-2
abundance: NA

CDR3aa: CASSRLQGYEQYF
CDR3nt: TGTGCCAGCAGCCGACTACAGGGCTACGAGCAGTACTTC
d_gene: NA
j_gene: TRBJ2-7
v_gene: TRBV4-2
abundance: NA

CDR3aa: CASSIIRGHSYEQYF
CDR3nt: TGTGCCAGCAGTATAATTAGGGGCCATTCCTACGAGCAGTACTTC
d_gene: NA
j_gene: TRBJ2-7
v_gene: TRBV11-2
abundance: NA

CDR3aa: CASSPVFSGNTIYF
CDR3nt: TGTGCCAGCAGCCCCGTTTTCTCTGGAAACACCATATATTTT
d_gene: NA
j_gene: TRBJ1-3
v_gene: TRBV28
abundance: few

CDR3aa: CAWTKGASREQYF
CDR3nt: TGTGCCTGGACTAAGGGGGCATCGAGGGAGCAGTACTTC
d_gene: TRBD1
j_gene: TRBJ2-7
v_gene: TRBV30
abundance: NA

CDR3aa: CASSPGTGINQPQHF
CDR3nt: TGTGCCAGCTCACCCGGGACAGGGATCAATCAGCCCCAGCATTTT
d_gene: TRBD1
j_gene: TRBJ1-5
v_gene: TRBV18
abundance: NA

CDR3aa: CASTGRRSPNYGYTF
CDR3nt: TGTGCCAGCACGGGCAGGAGATCTCCTAACTATGGCTACACCTTC
d_gene: NA
j_gene: TRBJ1-2
v_gene: TRBV6-5
abundance: NA